The 6 T cell receptor beta chains given below trace back to one sample, sequenced in a study of cytomegalovirus exposure and HLA in healthy donors (dated by TCRdb to about 2017). The library was generated by the immunoSEQ multiplex PCR assay. A mixture of 60 forward primers for TCR Vbeta segments and 13 reverse primers for TCR Jbeta segments was used in the multiplex PCR. As stored in TCRdb, this immuneACCESS dataset retains in-frame rearrangements with V and J assigned. A fraction of the clones does not appear; measured against another copy, unresolved V genes explain less than half of the discrepancy, and the remainder lacks a known reason. This sample holds around 150,000 clones; 75% to 85% were observed only once. About 1.8% of the sample is taken by the ten largest. Sequenced material: PBMCs. These receptors were taken from a female donor in good health and CMV-seropositive.

The chain has TRBV10-3 and TRBJ2-1; 8 bases are a match to TRBD2. Trimming removed 4 bases from V and 12 bases from J; junction bases left unmatched: 14. Germline values: CDR1 ENHRY, CDR2 SYGVKD. The CDR3 totals 15 residues. In nucleotides, the CDR3 is TGTGCCATCAGTGGGGAGCGGGGGCCCCTCGCACGGCAGTTCTTC. Amino acid sequence: CAISGERGPLARQFF.

The chain couples TRBV5-1 to TRBJ2-4; TRBD1 agrees at 10 bases. The CDR3 loop spans 15 amino acids. The trim removed 4 bases at V and 6 bases at J, leaving 7 bases unmatched. Germline values: CDR1 SGHRS, CDR2 YFSETQ. CDR3 sequence (DNA): TGCGCCAGCAGCCCCGGACAGGGGGATGGAAACATTCAGTACTTC. This sequence encodes CASSPGQGDGNIQYF.

The chain employs TRBV9 and TRBJ1-4; TRBD1 is a possible D gene (6 bases). Germline CDR1 SGDLS, CDR2 YYNGEE. This CDR3 is 16 amino acids long. The ends were cut back, 3 bases at V and 3 bases at J, with 15 bases in the middle. The CDR3 spells CASSGRGGRPNEKLFF. The CDR3 bases are TGTGCCAGCAGCGGCCGAGGGGGACGCCCTAATGAAAAACTGTTTTTT.

The chain recombines TRBV7-9 with TRBJ2-7; 8 bases match TRBD1. Germline CDR1 and CDR2: SEHNR and FQNEAQ (reference sequence). V shed 6 bases, J shed 3 bases, and the junction held 4 bases outside the gene matches. This CDR3 has 13 residues. The CDR3 nucleotides read TGTGCCAGCAGACGACAGGGGAACTACGAGCAGTACTTC. Encoded protein: CASRRQGNYEQYF. The full variable domain, completed using reference TRBV7-9 and TRBJ2-7, is DTGVSQNPRHKITKRGQNVTFRCDPISEHNRLYWYRQTLGQGPEFLTYFQNEAQLEKSRLLSDRFSAERPKGSFSTLEIQRTEQGDSAMYLCASRRQGNYEQYFGPGTRLTVT.

The gene calls are TRBV5-1 and TRBJ2-1; 7 positions match TRBD1. Germline CDR1 reads SGHRS; CDR2 reads YFSETQ. J lost 5 bases, V lost 0 bases, and 2 bases had no gene match. The CDR3 runs 14 residues. This chain's CDR3 is CASSLGTGNNEQFF. DNA of the CDR3: TGCGCCAGCAGCTTGGGGACAGGTAACAATGAGCAGTTCTTC.

The J gene is TRBJ2-7, the V gene TRBV4-1; 7 positions agree with TRBD1. The CDR3 runs to 15 residues. V dropped 1 base and J dropped 3; count of bases not matched to a gene: 6. CDR1 is MGHRA and CDR2 is YSYEKL in the germline V gene. For the CDR3, the DNA is TGCGCCAGCAGCCAAGTCACAGGGGACCGCTACGAGCAGTACTTC. Translation: CASSQVTGDRYEQYF.